Each of the 26 T cell receptor beta chains below was sequenced from the same sample in a study of identical twins. TCRdb used MiXCR to reprocess the 5' RACE reads, holding one entry per CDR3 protein. The repertoire consists of hundreds of thousands of distinct CDR3 sequences, with less than 9% occurring once and the leading ten covering less than 2.5%. This sample also belongs to another study, concerning yellow fever vaccine responses in identical twins.

Sample: memory (CD45RO+) T cells sorted from blood. These TCRs come from a woman younger than 30 in good health.

This clonotype was seen only a few times. The chain has TRBV28 and TRBJ2-7, with 10 bases fitting TRBD2. CDR3 size: 14 residues. V was clipped by 2 bases and J by 7 bases; unmatched bases: 5. Germline V lookup: CDR1 MDHEN, CDR2 SYDVKM. The CDR3 spells CASSLLAGEREQYF. CDR3 nucleotide sequence: TGTGCCAGCAGTTTACTAGCGGGAGAGAGAGAGCAGTACTTC.

This clonotype was recorded a few times. This chain links TRBV28 with TRBJ2-7; TRBD2 matches 11 bases. The CDR3 covers 16 residues. The germline V gene encodes CDR1 MDHEN and CDR2 SYDVKM. The junction had 12 bases not matched to a gene; V was cut back by 4 bases and J by 7 bases. In DNA form, the CDR3 reads TGTGCCAGCAGTTCGCCTGGGACTAGCGGCAGCGGAGAGCAGTACTTC. It translates to CASSSPGTSGSGEQYF.

This clonotype was detected a few times. The chain recombines TRBV6-1 with TRBJ2-1, with 8 bases aligning to TRBD2. V shed 5 bases and J 7 bases; nucleotides not matched to a gene: 10. CDR3 length: 15 residues. The V gene's germline CDR1 is MNHNS and CDR2 SASEGT. The CDR3 region has the DNA TGTGCCAGCAGTAGACCCGGGACTAGAGGGAATGAGCAGTTCTTC. Protein sequence: CASSRPGTRGNEQFF.

This clonotype was detected a few times. The chain carries TRBV29-1 and TRBJ2-5, with no clear D. V was shortened by 8 bases and J by 2 bases, with 9 bases between the two germline ends. The CDR3 has 11 residues. Germline values: CDR1 SQVTM, CDR2 ANQGSEA. The CDR3 DNA reads as TGCAGCTCGAGGATGCAAGAGACCCAGTACTTC. It yields the protein CSSRMQETQYF.

This clonotype occurred many times. V gene TRBV20-1 combines with J gene TRBJ2-1; TRBD2 matches 8 bases. V lost 0 bases, J lost 4 bases, and 2 bases stayed unmatched. From germline, CDR1 is DFQATT and CDR2 SNEGSKA (reference sequence). The CDR3 has 14 residues. CDR3 sequence: CSARDSSGYNEQFF. In nucleotides, the CDR3 is TGCAGTGCTAGAGATTCTAGCGGGTACAATGAGCAGTTCTTC.

This clonotype was recorded at least ten times. This sequence joins TRBV7-8 and TRBJ2-5; D call uncertain. Trimming took 5 bases from V and 6 from J, leaving 10 bases between them. CDR3 length: 12 residues. Germline-derived CDR1 and CDR2 are SGHVS and FQNEAQ. CDR3 coding DNA: TGTGCCAGCAGCCCCGATAGAAAGACCCAGTACTTC. Its protein product is CASSPDRKTQYF.

The V and J genes are TRBV20-1 and TRBJ2-7; 9 nucleotides line up with TRBD1. Per the germline V gene, CDR1 is DFQATT and CDR2 is SNEGSKA (reference sequence). This CDR3 has 14 amino acids. V trimming: 4 bases; J trimming: 4 bases; junction bases outside the gene matches: 8. This CDR3 reads CSATPGTGYYEQYF. The CDR3 nucleotides are TGCAGTGCTACCCCCGGGACAGGGTATTACGAGCAGTACTTC.

There are a few counts of this clonotype. The chain couples TRBV11-1 to TRBJ2-3; 10 positions match TRBD2. There are 19 residues in the CDR3. With 4 bases clipped from V and 0 bases from J, the junction kept 13 bases outside the gene matches. Germline V lookup: CDR1 SGHAT, CDR2 FQDESV (reference sequence). In nucleotides, the CDR3 is TGTGCCAGCAGCTCCGTCGTGCTAGCGGGAGCGGCAAGCACAGATACGCAGTATTTT. Translating it yields CASSSVVLAGAASTDTQYF.

The chain uses TRBV19 and TRBJ2-5; 13 bases align to TRBD2. CDR3 size: 16 residues. V lost 5 bases, J lost 5 bases, and 8 bases stayed unmatched. Germline V gives CDR1 LNHDA, CDR2 SQIVND (reference sequence). CDR3 sequence: CASSPGTSGKGETQYF. CDR3 sequence (DNA): TGTGCCAGTAGTCCCGGGACTAGCGGGAAGGGGGAGACCCAGTACTTC.

The table lists this clonotype with many counts. V and J are TRBV7-7 and TRBJ2-3; D perhaps matches TRBD2 (6 bases). CDR3 length: 17 amino acids. V lost 5 bases to trimming and J lost 0 bases, with 18 bases between them. The germline V gene has CDR1 SSHAT and CDR2 FNYEAQ (reference sequence). The CDR3 DNA sequence: TGTGCCAGCAGCCCCGGTTATGCCGGGGGAAGCACAGATACGCAGTATTTT. Translated, it gives CASSPGYAGGSTDTQYF.

This clonotype showed up just a few times. This rearrangement joins TRBV6-4 to TRBJ2-3, with 7 nucleotides matching TRBD2. Germline CDR1 MRHNA, CDR2 SNTAGT. The CDR3 spans 14 residues. J was trimmed by 4 bases and V by 2 bases; bases with no gene match: 3. The CDR3 sequence is CASSDRGDSDTQYF. For the CDR3, the DNA is TGTGCCAGCAGTGACCGGGGGGACTCAGATACGCAGTATTTT.

This clonotype was seen repeatedly, ten times or more. The chain is built from TRBV6-1 and TRBJ2-7; perhaps TRBD1 as D (6 bases). Germline V gives CDR1 MNHNS, CDR2 SASEGT. CDR3 length equals 16 residues. V lost 6 bases and J 4 bases, leaving 22 bases between the germline ends. The chain's CDR3 is CASRPTPGTQRYEQYV. In nucleotides, the CDR3 is TGTGCCAGCAGGCCTACCCCGGGGACACAGCGGTACGAGCAGTACGTC.

The rearrangement joins TRBV20-1 to TRBJ2-2; 7 nucleotides line up with TRBD2. With V trimmed by 0 bases and J by 3 bases, 10 bases remained unmatched. Germline lookup yields CDR1 DFQATT and CDR2 SNEGSKA (reference sequence). CDR3 length: 17 residues. The CDR3 loop is CSARDLRLAGDTGELFF. The CDR3, as DNA: TGCAGTGCTAGAGATCTCCGACTAGCTGGTGACACCGGGGAGCTGTTTTTT.

This clonotype was counted between two and nine times. The chain couples TRBV6-1 to TRBJ1-1; a possible D gene is TRBD1 (5 bases). This CDR3 is 14 amino acids long. The germline V and J ends were trimmed by 3 bases and 3 bases, with 11 bases remaining between them. Germline V lookup: CDR1 MNHNS, CDR2 SASEGT. CDR3 sequence reads: CASSERGGYTEAFF. The CDR3 coding sequence is TGTGCCAGCAGTGAGCGGGGGGGGTACACTGAAGCTTTCTTT.

This clonotype was seen a handful of times. The chain combines TRBV7-9 with TRBJ2-3; 10 nucleotides align to TRBD1. Germline-derived CDR1 and CDR2 are SEHNR and FQNEAQ (reference sequence). This CDR3 has 15 residues. Germline trimming cut 4 bases from V and 7 bases from J; bases unmatched to any gene: 8. Here the CDR3 reads CASSSRTGGGNTQYF. CDR3 DNA sequence: TGTGCCAGCAGCTCGCGGACAGGGGGAGGGAATACGCAGTATTTT.

This clonotype was recorded at least ten times. The chain carries TRBV12-3 or TRBV12-4 and TRBJ2-3, with TRBD2 identical over 8 bases. The CDR3 extends over 16 amino acids. V was pared by 3 bases and J by 2 bases, with 7 bases of the junction left unmatched. CDR3 nucleotides: TGTGCCAGCAGTTTGGGGCTAGCGGGCGACACAGATACGCAGTATTTT. It encodes CASSLGLAGDTDTQYF.

This clonotype came up a few times. This chain joins TRBV20-1 and TRBJ2-1; maybe TRBD2 (6 bases). The CDR3 loop spans 18 amino acids. Per germline, CDR1 DFQATT and CDR2 SNEGSKA (reference sequence). V lost 6 bases, J lost 0 bases, and 24 bases lay in between. The CDR3 is CSASRVLLLGGSYNEQFF. The CDR3 nucleotides are TGCAGTGCGAGTAGGGTCCTCCTCCTGGGGGGCTCCTACAATGAGCAGTTCTTC.

This clonotype occurred many times. The genes are TRBV20-1 and TRBJ1-1; D is unresolved. Germline assignment: CDR1 DFQATT and CDR2 SNEGSKA (reference sequence). The CDR3 is 12 amino acids. V lost 6 bases and J 2 bases, leaving 10 bases between the germline ends. Here the CDR3 reads CSASRVNTEAFF. Here the CDR3 DNA reads TGCAGTGCCAGTCGGGTTAACACTGAAGCTTTCTTT.

In its sample, this clonotype was seen a few times. V and J are TRBV7-9 and TRBJ2-7; D is uncertain. V was shortened by 1 base and J by 0 bases, with 7 bases between the two germline ends. This CDR3 contains 14 residues. CDR1 is SEHNR, CDR2 FQNEAQ, per germline (reference sequence). In DNA form, the CDR3 reads TGTGCCAGCAGCTTAGAGGTTGGCTCCTACGAGCAGTACTTC. It is translated as CASSLEVGSYEQYF.

This clonotype has ten or more counts. The DNA of the CDR3 is TGTGCCAGCAGCCGTGTGACCCCGGTACTAGCGGCCTACGAGCAGTACTTC. Encoded protein: CASSRVTPVLAAYEQYF. The chain employs TRBV3-1 and TRBJ2-7; 8 nucleotides agree with TRBD2. V was clipped by 4 bases and J by 2 bases; unmatched bases: 13. The CDR3 covers 17 residues. Germline CDR1 LGHDT, CDR2 YNNKEL (reference sequence).

This clonotype occurred many times. Here the CDR3 DNA reads TGTGCCAGCAGCAAACAGGGTATTAACACTGAAGCTTTCTTT. Amino acid sequence: CASSKQGINTEAFF. The chain uses TRBV11-2 and TRBJ1-1, with a weak D call TRBD1 (6 bases). The CDR3 spans 14 residues. Germline V gene sequence: CDR1 SGHAT, CDR2 FQNNGV. V lost 5 bases and J lost 2, with 12 bases in between.

In this sample, this clonotype turned up a few times. The V call is TRBV5-1, the J call TRBJ2-1; 9 nucleotides align to TRBD2. CDR3 size: 14 residues. V shed 0 bases, J shed 8 bases, and the junction held 3 bases outside the gene matches. Germline V CDR1 and CDR2: SGHRS, YFSETQ. This CDR3 is CASSLGGRVDEQFF. The CDR3 nucleotides read TGCGCCAGCAGCTTGGGCGGGAGGGTAGATGAGCAGTTCTTC.

This clonotype was seen ten or more times. The V call is TRBV7-2, the J call TRBJ1-1; tentative D call: TRBD1 (6 bases). Looked up from germline, CDR1 is SGHTA and CDR2 is FQGNSA. The CDR3 runs to 12 residues. Trimming cost V 4 bases and J 6 bases, with 9 bases left between them. CDR3 nucleotide sequence: TGTGCCAGCAGCTCGAGACAGGCTGAAGCTTTCTTT. As protein: CASSSRQAEAFF.

The sample holds a few counts of this clonotype. The chain joins TRBV10-1 to TRBJ2-2; 10 bases are shared with TRBD2. In germline, CDR1 is WNHNN, CDR2 SYGVQD (reference sequence). Losses at the gene ends were 3 bases for V and 2 bases for J; bases not matched to a gene: 9. This CDR3 has 18 residues. CDR3 sequence: CASSEVVAGGPNTGELFF. For the CDR3, the DNA is TGCGCCAGCAGTGAAGTCGTAGCGGGGGGACCAAACACCGGGGAGCTGTTTTTT.

The chain combines TRBV7-9 with TRBJ2-5; 10 bases agree with TRBD2. This CDR3 has 14 residues. The V gene end was trimmed by 8 bases and the J gene end by 1 base; junction bases not matched to a gene: 4. Germline V gives CDR1 SEHNR, CDR2 FQNEAQ (reference sequence). CDR3 DNA sequence: TGTGCCAGCTTAGCGGGGGGCGGCCAAGAGACCCAGTACTTC. Its translation: CASLAGGGQETQYF.

This CDR3 reads CATSRQGKNTGELFF. The CDR3 nucleotides read TGTGCCACCAGCAGACAGGGGAAGAACACCGGGGAGCTGTTTTTT. This chain joins TRBV15 and TRBJ2-2, with TRBD1 as a possible D gene (6 bases). This CDR3 has 15 residues. Germline V gives CDR1 LNHNV, CDR2 YYDKDF (reference sequence). Trimming removed 2 bases from V and 1 base from J, with 8 bases in between.